Following are 13 T cell receptor beta chains from one sample sequenced in a study of CD8 T cells in ankylosing spondylitis. TCRdb redid the calling of the 5' RACE reads with MiXCR, one entry per CDR3 protein. The sample holds 150,000 to 250,000 distinct CDR3 sequences; roughly 13% are singletons and the top ten take 16%. The sequencing sample was made of blood, either unsorted or a sorted T cell fraction (not recorded which). These receptor sequences come from a male donor with ankylosing spondylitis or in good health (not recorded which).

This clonotype has only a few counts. This chain links TRBV6-5 with TRBJ2-2; no definite D call. V was clipped by 2 bases and J by 1 base, with 8 bases between them. The germline V gene has CDR1 MNHEY and CDR2 SVGAGI. The CDR3 runs to 15 residues. The CDR3 loop reads CASSYSILNTGELFF. For the CDR3, the DNA is TGTGCCAGCAGTTACAGCATCTTGAACACCGGGGAGCTGTTTTTT.

The chain has TRBV5-1 and TRBJ1-4, with a tentative D call TRBD1 (6 bases). This CDR3 region has 16 residues. In germline, CDR1 is SGHRS, CDR2 YFSETQ. Trimming cost V 4 bases and J 7 bases, with 20 bases left between them. CDR3 region: CASSLTSAGGAEKLFF. CDR3 DNA: TGCGCCAGCAGCCTAACAAGCGCTGGGGGGGCTGAAAAACTGTTTTTT. The full variable domain, in which reference TRBV5-1 and TRBJ1-4 provide the parts outside the CDR3, is KAGVTQTPRYLIKTRGQQVTLSCSPISGHRSVSWYQQTPGQGLQFLFEYFSETQRNKGNFPGRFSGRQFSNSRSEMNVSTLELGDSALYLCASSLTSAGGAEKLFFGSGTQLSVL.

The chain carries TRBV27 and TRBJ2-2; D is uncertain. V was clipped by 5 bases and J by 6 bases, with 16 bases between them. The CDR3 has 15 amino acids. Germline V gives CDR1 MNHEY, CDR2 SMNVEV (reference sequence). In DNA form, the CDR3 reads TGTGCCAGCAGTACGGTTCCAACACGGCCCGGGGAGCTGTTTTTT. It codes for CASSTVPTRPGELFF.

This clonotype has just a few counts. The chain has TRBV3-1 and TRBJ2-1, with no clear D. This CDR3 contains 16 residues. CDR1 is LGHDT and CDR2 is YNNKEL in the germline V gene (reference sequence). V was trimmed by 1 base and J by 5 bases, leaving 15 bases between them. CDR3 amino acids: CASSQGLRKLDNEQFF. The CDR3 DNA is TGTGCCAGCAGCCAAGGTCTCAGGAAGTTGGACAATGAGCAGTTCTTC.

This clonotype was recorded a few times. The V call is TRBV4-1, the J call TRBJ2-3; D is unclear. Deletions cut 1 base from V and 4 bases from J, with 12 bases between. In germline, CDR1 is MGHRA, CDR2 YSYEKL. This CDR3 comprises 15 residues. The CDR3 DNA reads TGCGCCAGCAGCCAAGGGTCCGAAAGAGCAGATACGCAGTATTTT. Translation gives CASSQGSERADTQYF.

A few counts support this clonotype. This sequence joins TRBV7-9 and TRBJ2-7; D perhaps matches TRBD2 (7 bases). The V end was cut by 1 base, the J end by 7 bases, with 11 bases between. The CDR3 totals 13 residues. Germline assignment: CDR1 SEHNR and CDR2 FQNEAQ (reference sequence). CDR3 nucleotides: TGTGCCAGCAGCTTAGAGGGGGGGCAGGAGCAGTACTTC. This sequence encodes CASSLEGGQEQYF.

This clonotype has only a few counts. V is TRBV5-1 and J is TRBJ2-3; D unclear. The V end was cut by 5 bases, the J end by 4 bases, with 8 bases between. From germline, CDR1 is SGHRS and CDR2 YFSETQ. The CDR3 covers 12 residues. The CDR3 protein is CASSTDADTQYF. In DNA, the CDR3 is TGCGCCAGCAGTACCGACGCAGATACGCAGTATTTT.

There are a few counts of this clonotype. The J gene is TRBJ2-1, the V gene TRBV7-9, with D perhaps TRBD2 (6 bases). This CDR3 has 14 residues. CDR1 and CDR2 from the germline V gene are SEHNR and FQNEAQ (reference sequence). V gave up 7 bases and J gave up 2 bases, with 12 bases separating them. DNA for the CDR3: TGTGCCAGCATTCCTAGCGCCACCTACAATGAGCAGTTCTTC. It yields the protein CASIPSATYNEQFF.

CDR3 loop: CASSQNWGSNQPQHF. The CDR3, as DNA: TGTGCCAGCAGCCAAAACTGGGGTTCCAATCAGCCCCAGCATTTT. The chain is built from TRBV3-1 and TRBJ1-5; D not certain. The V gene's germline CDR1 is LGHDT and CDR2 YNNKEL (reference sequence). V was clipped by 2 bases and J by 3 bases, with 11 bases between them. The CDR3 totals 15 residues.

The chain has TRBV7-9 and TRBJ2-5; 9 bases agree with TRBD2. CDR3 length: 16 amino acids. V shed 5 bases and J 1 base; nucleotides not matched to a gene: 8. Per germline, CDR1 SEHNR and CDR2 FQNEAQ (reference sequence). The DNA of the CDR3 is TGTGCCAGCAGCCCCGCCGGGCGGGAGGGCCAAGAGACCCAGTACTTC. Encoded protein: CASSPAGREGQETQYF.

The table lists this clonotype with a few counts. The chain recombines TRBV19 with TRBJ2-1; D is unclear. This CDR3 region has 14 residues. The germline gives CDR1 LNHDA, CDR2 SQIVND (reference sequence). The V end was cut by 8 bases, the J end by 0 bases, with 11 bases between. The DNA of the CDR3 is TGTGCCAGTTCCCAACTAAGCTCCTACAATGAGCAGTTCTTC. Residues: CASSQLSSYNEQFF.

At least ten counts were recorded for this clonotype. The genes are TRBV14 and TRBJ1-2; D call uncertain. Per the germline V gene, CDR1 is SGHDN and CDR2 is FVKESK. The V gene lost 0 bases and the J gene lost 0 bases, with 8 bases spanning the gap. The length of the CDR3 is 15 residues. The CDR3 here is CASSQDARPNYGYTF. The CDR3 coding sequence is TGTGCCAGCAGCCAAGATGCACGGCCTAACTATGGCTACACCTTC.

This clonotype has a count of ten or more. DNA for the CDR3: TGTGCCAGCAGTTTTTCCCTCGGTAAAAACATTCAGTACTTC. It yields the protein CASSFSLGKNIQYF. The J gene is TRBJ2-4, the V gene TRBV12-3 or TRBV12-4; no clear D gene. This CDR3 comprises 14 residues. Trimming left V 3 bases short and J 4 bases short, with 10 bases between.